These 9 T cell receptor beta chains share one sample of origin, sequenced in a study of T cells after yellow fever vaccination. TCRdb reprocessed the 5' RACE reads with MiXCR, giving one entry per CDR3 protein. The table has about 180,000 distinct CDR3 sequences, 5.5% to 8% seen once; the top ten hold just under 3%. This specimen consisted of CD4+ T cells sorted from PBMCs, obtained on the day of the first yellow fever vaccination. The receptors were sampled from a young man who received the YFV17D yellow fever vaccine.

There are a few counts of this clonotype. The chain recombines TRBV12-3 or TRBV12-4 with TRBJ2-3; 10 nucleotides match TRBD1. V dropped 4 bases and J dropped 5; count of bases not matched to a gene: 0. This CDR3 region has 13 residues. The CDR3 DNA follows: TGTGCCAGCAGTTGGACAGGGGGAGATACGCAGTATTTT. Translated: CASSWTGGDTQYF.

This clonotype was detected a few times. The chain couples TRBV6-6 to TRBJ2-7; 7 nucleotides match TRBD2. With V trimmed by 2 bases and J by 5 bases, 9 bases remained unmatched. The CDR3 covers 15 residues. CDR1 is MNHNY and CDR2 is SVGAGI in the germline V gene (reference sequence). The CDR3 coding sequence is TGTGCCAGCAGTTACGGACTAGGCGGTAACAACGAGCAGTACTTC. Translating it yields CASSYGLGGNNEQYF.

This clonotype was seen a few times. V gene TRBV12-3 or TRBV12-4 combines with J gene TRBJ1-2, with D uncertain. This CDR3 is built from 13 residues. Between the trimmed V and J ends, which lost 6 bases and 1 base, there was a span of 9 bases. The CDR3 DNA follows: TGTGCCAGCAGCCAGATGATTAACTATGGCTACACCTTC. This encodes CASSQMINYGYTF.

V gene TRBV5-8 combines with J gene TRBJ2-7; D tentatively fits TRBD1 or TRBD2 (6 bases each). The V gene lost 4 bases and the J gene lost 3 bases, with 17 bases spanning the gap. Germline CDR1 is SGHTS and CDR2 is YDEGEE. The CDR3 runs 15 residues. The chain's CDR3 is CASSRLLGGLYEQYF. CDR3 DNA: TGTGCCAGCAGCAGGTTATTGGGGGGCCTCTACGAGCAGTACTTC.

This clonotype was observed many times. The rearrangement links TRBV12-3 or TRBV12-4 to TRBJ2-3, with D maybe TRBD2 (5 bases). The CDR3 is made up of 12 amino acids. The germline V and J ends were trimmed by 3 bases and 4 bases, with 5 bases remaining between them. The chain's CDR3 is CASSLRADTQYF. In DNA form, the CDR3 reads TGTGCCAGCAGTTTGAGGGCAGATACGCAGTATTTT.

This clonotype was observed at least ten times. The chain is built from TRBV3-1 and TRBJ2-3; 7 bases map to TRBD2. Unmatched junction bases numbered 12, after V lost 3 bases and J lost 6 bases. This CDR3 contains 16 residues. The germline gives CDR1 LGHDT, CDR2 YNNKEL (reference sequence). As DNA, the CDR3 is TGTGCCAGCAGCCAGGAAGCGGGGACCCTCACCGATACGCAGTATTTT. It yields the protein CASSQEAGTLTDTQYF.

This clonotype has at least ten counts. The V gene is TRBV4-1, the J gene TRBJ2-4; 7 bases match TRBD1. The J segment lost 1 base and the V segment lost 3 bases, leaving 6 bases of the junction unmatched. Germline V gives CDR1 MGHRA, CDR2 YSYEKL. This CDR3 is built from 16 residues. DNA for the CDR3: TGCGCCAGCAGCCATACAGGGGAAGGGGCCAAAAACATTCAGTACTTC. It yields the protein CASSHTGEGAKNIQYF.

The chain couples TRBV5-4 to TRBJ2-7; D is perhaps TRBD1 or TRBD2 (6 bases each). Germline V lookup: CDR1 SGHNT, CDR2 YYREEE (reference sequence). The CDR3 length is 15 residues. Trimming stripped 0 bases from V and 5 bases from J, with 15 bases between. The CDR3 loop reads CASSLALGGRNEQYF. The CDR3 DNA follows: TGTGCCAGCAGCTTGGCGTTAGGGGGGAGGAACGAGCAGTACTTC. The whole variable domain, filled in from reference TRBV5-4 and TRBJ2-7, reads ETGVTQSPTHLIKTRGQQVTLRCSSQSGHNTVSWYQQALGQGPQFIFQYYREEENGRGNFPPRFSGLQFPNYSSELNVNALELDDSALYLCASSLALGGRNEQYFGPGTRLTVT.

In its sample, this clonotype was seen many times. The chain is built from TRBV6-5 and TRBJ2-3, with TRBD2 as a possible D gene (6 bases). Trimming took off 5 bases at V and 1 base at J, with 13 bases between the two ends. From germline, CDR1 is MNHEY and CDR2 SVGAGI. CDR3 length: 15 residues. The CDR3 coding sequence is TGTGCCAGCAGTCTGTCGGGGGTTGGCACAGATACGCAGTATTTT. Encoded protein: CASSLSGVGTDTQYF.